A selection of T cell receptor beta chains follows, all from one sample in a study of T cell responses to AZD1222 COVID-19 vaccine. Only in-frame clones appear in the TCRdb table, and some are missing; sequencing was by immunoSEQ multiplex PCR. The sample lists 85,000 to 100,000 clones; 85% to 95% were seen once. Sequencing was performed on peripheral blood, taken on day 0 of AZD1222 vaccination. The receptors were gathered from an adult in good health. CDR3s include the opening cysteine and the closing phenylalanine or tryptophan. Each record gives: V gene, J gene, clone size, D gene, CDR3 protein, CDR3 DNA. The D gene is left open where the match is weak. Expanded clones are given a class, and other clones once, few, many or no size at all.

V: TRBV2; J: TRBJ2-7; size: once; D: -; CDR3: CASTRGPEQYF; DNA: TGTGCCAGCACCCGAGGGCCAGAGCAGTACTTC
V: TRBV13; J: TRBJ1-2; size: -; D: -; CDR3: CASSWLSRIVRSGYTF; DNA: TGTGCCAGCAGCTGGCTGTCCAGGATTGTTCGGAGCGGCTACACCTTC
V: TRBV28; J: TRBJ2-7; size: medium-sized; D: -; CDR3: CASSLGGDEQYF; DNA: TGTGCCAGCAGTTTAGGAGGGGACGAGCAGTACTTC
V: TRBV19; J: TRBJ1-3; size: -; D: -; CDR3: CASSIGAASGNTIYF; DNA: TGTGCCAGTAGTATTGGGGCGGCGTCTGGAAACACCATATATTTT
V: TRBV5-1; J: TRBJ1-1; size: -; D: -; CDR3: CASSLDRLVNTEAFF; DNA: TGCGCCAGCAGCTTGGATCGTTTGGTGAACACTGAAGCTTTCTTT
V: TRBV6-5; J: TRBJ2-5; size: -; D: -; CDR3: CASSPRTRRETQYF; DNA: TGTGCCAGCAGTCCGAGAACACGGCGAGAGACCCAGTACTTC
V: TRBV28; J: TRBJ2-2; size: -; D: -; CDR3: CASSPGGSGELFF; DNA: TGTGCCAGCAGTCCCGGAGGATCCGGGGAGCTGTTTTTT
V: TRBV4-2; J: TRBJ1-1; size: -; D: -; CDR3: CASSQDGDQEPATEAFF; DNA: TGTGCCAGCAGCCAAGATGGGGATCAGGAGCCAGCCACTGAAGCTTTCTTT
V: TRBV29-1; J: TRBJ1-1; size: once; D: -; CDR3: CSVGVGEAFF; DNA: TGCAGCGTTGGGGTCGGGGAAGCTTTCTTT
V: TRBV15; J: TRBJ2-5; size: once; D: -; CDR3: CATSRDRRQETQYF; DNA: TGTGCCACCAGCAGAGATAGGCGGCAAGAGACCCAGTACTTC
V: TRBV19; J: TRBJ1-6; size: -; D: TRBD1; CDR3: CASSIFGGAGGTDSPLHF; DNA: TGTGCCAGTAGTATCTTCGGAGGGGCAGGGGGCACGGATTCACCCCTCCACTTT
V: TRBV7-2; J: TRBJ1-2; size: -; D: -; CDR3: CASSPRASNYGYTF; DNA: TGTGCCAGCAGCCCCCGGGCGTCCAACTATGGCTACACCTTC
V: TRBV5-5; J: TRBJ2-3; size: -; D: -; CDR3: CASSFSGSPTDTQYF; DNA: TGTGCCAGCAGCTTTTCAGGGTCCCCCACAGATACGCAGTATTTT